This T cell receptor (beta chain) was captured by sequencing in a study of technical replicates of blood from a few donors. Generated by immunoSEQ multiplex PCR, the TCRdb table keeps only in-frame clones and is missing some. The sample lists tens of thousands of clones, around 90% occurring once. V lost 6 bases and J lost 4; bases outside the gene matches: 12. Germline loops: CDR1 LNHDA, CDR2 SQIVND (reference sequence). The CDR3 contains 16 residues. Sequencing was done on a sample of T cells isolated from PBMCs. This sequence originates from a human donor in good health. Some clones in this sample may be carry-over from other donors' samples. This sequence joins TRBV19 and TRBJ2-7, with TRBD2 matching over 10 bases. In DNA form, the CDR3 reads TGTGCCAGTAGCCTCAATGTACCTAGCGGGAGTTACGAGCAGTACTTC. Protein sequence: CASSLNVPSGSYEQYF.